Following are 20 T cell receptor beta chains from one sample sequenced in a study of T cells expressing NK-cell markers. TCRdb re-called the 5' RACE reads and catalogs CDR3 proteins one per entry, DNA excluded. This sample's table has roughly 180,000 distinct CDR3 sequences. The sequenced sample was blood T cells: a sorted CD56 or NKG2C T cell subset, CD4+ or CD8+ T cells, or bulk PBMC T cells (not recorded which). The receptors originated from a woman between 18 and 69 years old in good health.

The V gene is TRBV20-1, the J gene TRBJ2-3. CDR1 is DFQATT and CDR2 is SNEGSKA in the germline V gene (reference sequence). CDR3 length: 15 amino acids. This CDR3 is CSANDAVVRTDTQYF.

The chain joins TRBV9 to TRBJ1-2; the D call of TRBD1 rests on TCRdb alone, since no DNA is present to check it. The germline V gene encodes CDR1 SGDLS and CDR2 YYNGEE. The CDR3 covers 15 residues. CDR3 in amino acids: CASSPSTGGGYGYTF.

The V gene is TRBV7-2, the J gene TRBJ2-7; the D gene TCRdb calls, TRBD2, cannot be checked with no DNA. CDR3 length: 14 amino acids. Germline V gene sequence: CDR1 SGHTA, CDR2 FQGNSA. The CDR3 sequence: CASSQPGLGSEQYF.

The chain combines TRBV10-3 with TRBJ2-1; TCRdb names TRBD1, which stays unverified in the absence of DNA. The CDR3 contains 15 residues. CDR1 and CDR2 from the germline V gene are ENHRY and SYGVKD. The CDR3 sequence: CAISSTGQGGNEQFF.

CDR3 amino acids: CASSLGAVGRGTGELFF. The chain carries TRBV5-1 and TRBJ2-2; the TCRdb D gene call, TRBD1, has no DNA to confirm it. The CDR3 runs to 17 residues. The germline CDR1 and CDR2 sequences are SGHRS and YFSETQ.

The chain carries TRBV7-3 and TRBJ2-3; TCRdb lists TRBD1, though no DNA is available to test this call. Germline lookup yields CDR1 SGHTA and CDR2 FQGTGA. The CDR3 contains 13 residues. CDR3 residues: CASSLNQGNTQYF.

The rearrangement links TRBV12-3 or TRBV12-4 to TRBJ1-6. The CDR3 loop spans 14 amino acids. CDR3 in amino acids: CASSFSGHDSPLHF.

The chain couples TRBV20-1 to TRBJ1-2; without DNA, the TCRdb call of TRBD1 cannot be checked. The germline gives CDR1 DFQATT, CDR2 SNEGSKA (reference sequence). The length of the CDR3 is 14 residues. The CDR3 spells CSATVPGGGYGYTF.

V and J are TRBV20-1 and TRBJ2-7; TCRdb's D gene call, TRBD2, goes unchecked for lack of DNA. The CDR3 consists of 14 residues. CDR1 DFQATT and CDR2 SNEGSKA come from the germline V gene (reference sequence). The CDR3 sequence: CSAREGLATYEQYF.

This CDR3 reads CASSLTGRNNEKLFF. This chain joins TRBV12-3 or TRBV12-4 and TRBJ1-4; TCRdb names TRBD1, which stays unverified in the absence of DNA. The CDR3 runs 15 residues.

The CDR3 loop reads CASSAMGSGIGGYTF. The V and J genes are TRBV12-3 or TRBV12-4 and TRBJ1-2. The CDR3 loop spans 15 amino acids.

CDR3 amino acids: CASSLAPQGAPTEAFF. V and J are TRBV5-1 and TRBJ1-1; TCRdb selects TRBD1, and the lack of DNA leaves this call unchecked. Germline V lookup: CDR1 SGHRS, CDR2 YFSETQ. The length of the CDR3 is 16 residues.

The chain carries TRBV20-1 and TRBJ1-1; TCRdb's assignment of TRBD1 cannot be checked, as there is no DNA. Per germline, CDR1 DFQATT and CDR2 SNEGSKA (reference sequence). The CDR3 has 12 residues. The CDR3 reads CRASDRRFEAFF.

The chain couples TRBV5-1 to TRBJ1-2. Per germline, CDR1 SGHRS and CDR2 YFSETQ. This CDR3 is 14 amino acids long. This CDR3 reads CASSLSVQGHGYTF. The complete variable domain, with remaining parts taken from reference TRBV5-1 and TRBJ1-2, reads KAGVTQTPRYLIKTRGQQVTLSCSPISGHRSVSWYQQTPGQGLQFLFEYFSETQRNKGNFPGRFSGRQFSNSRSEMNVSTLELGDSALYLCASSLSVQGHGYTFGSGTRLTVV.

V usage is TRBV5-1 and J usage is TRBJ2-2; TCRdb gives TRBD2 as the D gene, but with no DNA this cannot be confirmed. The CDR3 length is 17 residues. Germline V gene lookup returns CDR1 SGHRS and CDR2 YFSETQ. The CDR3 sequence is CASSLLTSGGQTGELFF.

The chain has TRBV20-1 and TRBJ2-1. Germline lookup yields CDR1 DFQATT and CDR2 SNEGSKA (reference sequence). This CDR3 comprises 14 residues. CDR3 sequence reads: CSASGLHSHNEQFF.

The V call is TRBV5-6, the J call TRBJ2-1; TCRdb designates TRBD1, a call that cannot be tested without DNA. The CDR3 runs 16 residues. Germline V gene lookup returns CDR1 SGHDT and CDR2 YYEEEE. CDR3 protein: CASSWRGQVSYNEQFF.

This chain links TRBV28 with TRBJ1-6. Germline V gene data show CDR1 as MDHEN and CDR2 as SYDVKM. CDR3 length: 13 amino acids. CDR3 sequence: CASITRNNSPLHF.

The chain combines TRBV5-1 with TRBJ2-7; TCRdb picks TRBD2, but there is no DNA to check that call. CDR1 and CDR2 (germline): SGHRS, YFSETQ. The CDR3 has 16 residues. The chain's CDR3 is CASSLGPAGSFAEQYF.

The V and J genes are TRBV6-6 and TRBJ2-7; lacking DNA, the TRBD2 call made by TCRdb goes unchecked. Per the germline V gene, CDR1 is MNHNY and CDR2 is SVGAGI (reference sequence). The CDR3 runs to 12 residues. CDR3 sequence reads: CATRESSYEQYF.